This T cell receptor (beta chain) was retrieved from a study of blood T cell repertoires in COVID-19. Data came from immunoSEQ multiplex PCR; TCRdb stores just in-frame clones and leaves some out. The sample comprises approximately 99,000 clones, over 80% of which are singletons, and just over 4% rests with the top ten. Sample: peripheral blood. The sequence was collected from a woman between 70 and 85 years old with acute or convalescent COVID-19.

CDR3 in DNA: TGTGCCAGCAGTTACGGTTGGGGAGGAGGCTACACCTTC. This translates into CASSYGWGGGYTF. The gene calls are TRBV6-6 and TRBJ1-2; unclear D gene. The V and J ends lost 2 bases and 8 bases respectively, with 12 bases between them. In germline, CDR1 is MNHNY, CDR2 SVGAGI (reference sequence). The CDR3 totals 13 residues.